Detailed here is one T cell receptor beta chain. Its matching antigen is unknown. The data originate from a study of cytomegalovirus exposure and HLA in healthy donors. The study's findings and limits: The study designated 164 TCR beta chains cytomegalovirus-associated. Available immune exposure information was restricted to CMV serostatus only.

The PCR was carried out with 60 Vbeta primers and 13 Jbeta primers. Clones were sequenced by immunoSEQ multiplex PCR, and TCRdb holds only the in-frame ones, with some missing. The sample yields some 190,000 clones, more than 75% seen once. The sequencing input was PBMCs. This TCR was recovered from a woman under 40 in good health and CMV-seropositive.

The CDR3 loop reads CASSLEGLAGGPGKTQYF. The CDR3 coding sequence is TGTGCCAGCAGCTTGGAGGGACTAGCGGGGGGGCCAGGAAAGACCCAGTACTTC. This chain uses TRBV5-4 with TRBJ2-5, with TRBD2 matching over 16 bases. Germline trimming cut 0 bases from V and 6 bases from J; bases unmatched to any gene: 8. Per the germline V gene, CDR1 is SGHNT and CDR2 is YYREEE (reference sequence). This CDR3 comprises 18 residues.